This T cell receptor (beta chain) is drawn from a study of early T cells in non-severe SARS-CoV-2 infection. As for the study in general: The input, bulk RNA from unsorted whole blood, was sequenced, and chains were unpaired.

TCRdb re-derived calls from the 5' RACE reads in MiXCR, one entry per CDR3 protein. The sample has about 60,000 distinct CDR3 sequences, more than 8.5% seen once; the top ten hold 15% to 20%. This clonotype was counted at least ten times. The CDR3 contains 14 residues. V dropped 1 base and J dropped 7 bases, with 11 bases sitting between them. Looked up from germline, CDR1 is LGHNA and CDR2 is YSLEER. The chain uses TRBV4-3 and TRBJ2-1; D is uncertain. This TCR was recovered from an adult who was a healthcare worker with PCR-confirmed SARS-CoV-2 infection or an uninfected control (not recorded which). The sequenced material came from whole blood. CDR3 loop: CASSQGSSRNEQFF. For the CDR3, the DNA is TGCGCCAGCAGCCAAGGGTCTTCAAGGAATGAGCAGTTCTTC.